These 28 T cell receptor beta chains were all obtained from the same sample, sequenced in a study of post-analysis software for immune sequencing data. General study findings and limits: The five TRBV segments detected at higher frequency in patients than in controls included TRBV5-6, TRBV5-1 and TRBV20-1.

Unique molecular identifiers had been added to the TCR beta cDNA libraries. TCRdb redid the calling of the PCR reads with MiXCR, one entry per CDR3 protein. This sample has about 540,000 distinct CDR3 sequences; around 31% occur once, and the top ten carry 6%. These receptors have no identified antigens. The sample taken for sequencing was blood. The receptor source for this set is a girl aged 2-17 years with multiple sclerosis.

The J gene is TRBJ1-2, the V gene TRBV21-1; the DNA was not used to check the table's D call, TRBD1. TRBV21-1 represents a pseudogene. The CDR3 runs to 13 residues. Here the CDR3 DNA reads TGTGCCACCAGACAGGGCCAGAACTATGGCTACACCTTC. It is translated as CATRQGQNYGYTF.

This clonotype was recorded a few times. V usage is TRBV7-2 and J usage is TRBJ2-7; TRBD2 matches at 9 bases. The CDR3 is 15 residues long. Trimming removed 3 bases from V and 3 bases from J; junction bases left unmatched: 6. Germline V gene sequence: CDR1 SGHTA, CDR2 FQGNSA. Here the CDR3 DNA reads TGTGCCAGCAGCTTCTGGGCTAGCGGGGACTACGAGCAGTACTTC. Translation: CASSFWASGDYEQYF.

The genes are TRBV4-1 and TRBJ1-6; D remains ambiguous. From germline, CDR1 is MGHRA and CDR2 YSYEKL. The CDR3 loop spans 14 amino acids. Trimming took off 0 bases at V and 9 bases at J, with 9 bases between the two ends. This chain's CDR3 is CASSQEGSFSPLHF. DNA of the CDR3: TGCGCCAGCAGCCAAGAAGGTTCATTTTCACCCCTCCACTTT.

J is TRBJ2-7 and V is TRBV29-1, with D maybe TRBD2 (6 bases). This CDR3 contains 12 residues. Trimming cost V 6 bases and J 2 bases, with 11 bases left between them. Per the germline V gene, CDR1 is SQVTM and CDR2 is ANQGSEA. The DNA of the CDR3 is TGCAGCGTGGGGACTGGGACCTACGAGCAGTACTTC. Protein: CSVGTGTYEQYF.

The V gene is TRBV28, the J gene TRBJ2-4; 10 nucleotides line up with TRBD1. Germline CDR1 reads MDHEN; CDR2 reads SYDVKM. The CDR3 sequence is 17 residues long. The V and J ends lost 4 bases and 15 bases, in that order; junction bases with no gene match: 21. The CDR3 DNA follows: TGTGCCAGCAGTTCCATAAGGACAGGGGGAAGGTCCTACGAGCGGTACTTC. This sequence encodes CASSSIRTGGRSYERYF.

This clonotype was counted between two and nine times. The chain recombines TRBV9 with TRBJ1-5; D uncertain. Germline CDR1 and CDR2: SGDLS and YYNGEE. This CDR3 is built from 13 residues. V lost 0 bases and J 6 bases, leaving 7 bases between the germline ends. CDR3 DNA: TGTGCCAGCAGCGTAGGGTCTGGTCAGCCCCAGCATTTT. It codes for CASSVGSGQPQHF. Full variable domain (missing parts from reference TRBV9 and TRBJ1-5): DSGVTQTPKHLITATGQRVTLRCSPRSGDLSVYWYQQSLDQGLQFLIQYYNGEERAKGNILERFSAQQFPDLHSELNLSSLELGDSALYFCASSVGSGQPQHFGDGTRLSIL.

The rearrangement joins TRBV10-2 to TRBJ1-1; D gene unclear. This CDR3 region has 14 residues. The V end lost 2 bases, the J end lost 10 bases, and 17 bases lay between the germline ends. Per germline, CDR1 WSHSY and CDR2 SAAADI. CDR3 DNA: TGCGCCAGCAGTGAGCCCCGGGCGGAAGCACGAGCTTTCTTT. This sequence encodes CASSEPRAEARAFF.

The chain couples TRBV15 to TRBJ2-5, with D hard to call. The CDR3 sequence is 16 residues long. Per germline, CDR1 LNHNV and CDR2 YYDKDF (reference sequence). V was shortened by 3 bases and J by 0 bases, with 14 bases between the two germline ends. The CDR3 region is CATSSVEAANQETQYF. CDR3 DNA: TGTGCCACCAGCAGCGTTGAGGCCGCCAACCAAGAGACCCAGTACTTC.

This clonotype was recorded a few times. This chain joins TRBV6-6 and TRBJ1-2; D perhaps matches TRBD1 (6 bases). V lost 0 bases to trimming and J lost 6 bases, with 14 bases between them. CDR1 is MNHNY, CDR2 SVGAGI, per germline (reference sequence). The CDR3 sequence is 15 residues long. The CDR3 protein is CASSYSVGQKNGYTF. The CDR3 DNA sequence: TGTGCCAGCAGTTACTCTGTTGGACAGAAGAATGGCTACACCTTC.

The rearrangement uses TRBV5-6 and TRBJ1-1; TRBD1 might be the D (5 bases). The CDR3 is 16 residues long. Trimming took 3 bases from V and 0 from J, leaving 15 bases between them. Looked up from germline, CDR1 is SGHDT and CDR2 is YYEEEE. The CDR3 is CASSSKIRDLNTEAFF. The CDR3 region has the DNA TGTGCCAGCAGCTCGAAAATCAGGGACCTGAACACTGAAGCTTTCTTT.

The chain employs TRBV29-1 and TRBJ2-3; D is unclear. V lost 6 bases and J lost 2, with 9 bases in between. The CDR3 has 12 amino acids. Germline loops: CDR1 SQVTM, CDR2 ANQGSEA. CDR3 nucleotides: TGCAGCGTCATCAAAGCCACAGATACGCAGTATTTT. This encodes CSVIKATDTQYF.

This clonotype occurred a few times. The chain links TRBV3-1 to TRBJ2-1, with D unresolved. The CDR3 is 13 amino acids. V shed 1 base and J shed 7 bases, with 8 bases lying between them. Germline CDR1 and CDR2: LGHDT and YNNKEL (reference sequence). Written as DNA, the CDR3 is TGTGCCAGCAGCCAAGGGGTTGGAAATGAGCAGTTCTTC. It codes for CASSQGVGNEQFF.

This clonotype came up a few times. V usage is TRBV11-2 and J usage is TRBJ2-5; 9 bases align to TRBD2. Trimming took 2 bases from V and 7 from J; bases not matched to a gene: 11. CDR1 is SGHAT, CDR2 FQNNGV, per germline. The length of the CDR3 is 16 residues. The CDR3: CASSLRLAGTNGTQYF. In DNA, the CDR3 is TGTGCCAGCAGCTTAAGGCTAGCGGGGACAAACGGGACCCAGTACTTC.

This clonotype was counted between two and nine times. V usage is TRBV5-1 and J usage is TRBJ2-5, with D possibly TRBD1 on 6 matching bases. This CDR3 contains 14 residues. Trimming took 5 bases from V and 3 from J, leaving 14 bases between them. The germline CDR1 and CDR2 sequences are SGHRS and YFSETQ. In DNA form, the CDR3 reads TGCGCCAGCAGAGAGCCTCCAGGGGAAGAGACCCAGTACTTC. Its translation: CASREPPGEETQYF.

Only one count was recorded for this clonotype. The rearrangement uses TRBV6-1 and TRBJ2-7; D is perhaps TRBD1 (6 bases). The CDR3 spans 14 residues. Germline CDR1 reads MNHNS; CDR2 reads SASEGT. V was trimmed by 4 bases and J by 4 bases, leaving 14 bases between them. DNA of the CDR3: TGTGCCAGCAGTGTTGGGGGCCTACAATACGAGCAGTACTTC. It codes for CASSVGGLQYEQYF.

CDR3 amino acids: CASSGPQGNNSPLHF. The CDR3 DNA is TGTGCCAGCAGTGGCCCCCAGGGTAATAATTCACCCCTCCACTTT. V and J are TRBV25-1 and TRBJ1-6; D is possibly TRBD1 (5 bases). Trimming stripped 4 bases from V and 5 bases from J, with 12 bases between. The CDR3 totals 15 residues. The germline CDR1 and CDR2 sequences are MGHDK and SYGVNS.

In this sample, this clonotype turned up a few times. Here the CDR3 DNA reads TGTGCCACCAGTGATCGGGAGTCCCAAGAGACCCAGTACTTC. Translated, it gives CATSDRESQETQYF. This chain links TRBV24-1 with TRBJ2-5; D may be TRBD2 (6 bases). The length of the CDR3 is 14 residues. Germline V gene lookup returns CDR1 KGHDR and CDR2 SFDVKD. The V end was cut by 3 bases, the J end by 1 base, with 8 bases between.

The chain's CDR3 is CASRWTGDTQYF. The CDR3 DNA reads TGTGCCAGCAGATGGACGGGTGATACGCAGTATTTT. The chain has TRBV6-1 and TRBJ2-3; D is unresolved. Germline V gene data show CDR1 as MNHNS and CDR2 as SASEGT. The V end was cut by 6 bases, the J end by 6 bases, with 10 bases between. This CDR3 region has 12 residues.

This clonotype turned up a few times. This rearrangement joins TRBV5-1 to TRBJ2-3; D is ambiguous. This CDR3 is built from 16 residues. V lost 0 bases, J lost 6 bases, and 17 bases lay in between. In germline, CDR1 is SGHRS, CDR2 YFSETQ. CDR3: CASSLAESLARDTQYF. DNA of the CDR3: TGCGCCAGCAGCTTGGCCGAGAGCCTCGCGCGGGATACGCAGTATTTT.

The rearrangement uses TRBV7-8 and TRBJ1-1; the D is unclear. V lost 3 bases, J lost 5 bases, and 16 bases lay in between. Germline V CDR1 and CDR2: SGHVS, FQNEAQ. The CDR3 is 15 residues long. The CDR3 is CASSFRVWVGTEAFF. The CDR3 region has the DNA TGTGCCAGCAGCTTTCGGGTATGGGTCGGAACTGAAGCTTTCTTT.

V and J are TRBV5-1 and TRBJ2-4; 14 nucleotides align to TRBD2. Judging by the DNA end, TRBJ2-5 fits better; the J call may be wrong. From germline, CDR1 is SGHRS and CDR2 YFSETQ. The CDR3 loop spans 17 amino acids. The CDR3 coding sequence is TGCGCCAGCAGCTTCGGACTAGCGGGGGGCGTTGGGGAGACCCAGTACTTC. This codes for CASSFGLAGGVGETQYF.

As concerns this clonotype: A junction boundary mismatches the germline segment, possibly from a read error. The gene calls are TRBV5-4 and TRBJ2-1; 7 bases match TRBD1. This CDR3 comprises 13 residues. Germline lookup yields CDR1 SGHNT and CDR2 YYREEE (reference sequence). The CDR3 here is CACSLPGGNEQFF. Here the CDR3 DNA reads TGTGCCTGCAGCTTGCCAGGGGGCAATGAGCAGTTCTTC.

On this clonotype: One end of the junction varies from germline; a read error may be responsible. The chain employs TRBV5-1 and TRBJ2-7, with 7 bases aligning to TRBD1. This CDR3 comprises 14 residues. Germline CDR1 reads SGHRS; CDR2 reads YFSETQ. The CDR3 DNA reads TGCTCCAGCAGCTTGAAGGGGGCCTCCTACGAGCAGTACTTC. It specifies CSSSLKGASYEQYF.

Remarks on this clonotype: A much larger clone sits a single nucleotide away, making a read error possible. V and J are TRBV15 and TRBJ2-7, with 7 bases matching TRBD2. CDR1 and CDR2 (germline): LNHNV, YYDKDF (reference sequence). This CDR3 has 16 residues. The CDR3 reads CAASRAGLTFSYEQYF. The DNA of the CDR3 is TGTGCCGCCAGCAGGGCGGGACTAACTTTCTCCTACGAGCAGTACTTC.

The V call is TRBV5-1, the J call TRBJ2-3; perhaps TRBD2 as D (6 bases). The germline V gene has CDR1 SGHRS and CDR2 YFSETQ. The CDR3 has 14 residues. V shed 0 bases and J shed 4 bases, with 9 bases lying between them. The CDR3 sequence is CASSLAGLPDTQYF. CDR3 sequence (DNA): TGCGCCAGCAGCTTGGCGGGACTTCCAGATACGCAGTATTTT. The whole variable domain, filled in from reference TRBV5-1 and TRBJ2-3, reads KAGVTQTPRYLIKTRGQQVTLSCSPISGHRSVSWYQQTPGQGLQFLFEYFSETQRNKGNFPGRFSGRQFSNSRSEMNVSTLELGDSALYLCASSLAGLPDTQYFGPGTRLTVL.

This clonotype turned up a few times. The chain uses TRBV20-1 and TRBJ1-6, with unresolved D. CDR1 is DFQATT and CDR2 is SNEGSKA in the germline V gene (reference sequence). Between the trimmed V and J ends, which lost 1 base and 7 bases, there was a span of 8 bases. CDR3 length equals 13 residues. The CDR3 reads CSARGAGNSPLHF. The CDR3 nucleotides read TGCAGTGCTAGAGGGGCGGGGAATTCACCCCTCCACTTT.

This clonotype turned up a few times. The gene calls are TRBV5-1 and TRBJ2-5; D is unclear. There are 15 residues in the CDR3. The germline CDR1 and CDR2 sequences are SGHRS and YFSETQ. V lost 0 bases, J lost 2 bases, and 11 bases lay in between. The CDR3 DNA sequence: TGCGCCAGCAGCTTGGGTTCCGCAGATCAAGAGACCCAGTACTTC. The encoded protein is CASSLGSADQETQYF.

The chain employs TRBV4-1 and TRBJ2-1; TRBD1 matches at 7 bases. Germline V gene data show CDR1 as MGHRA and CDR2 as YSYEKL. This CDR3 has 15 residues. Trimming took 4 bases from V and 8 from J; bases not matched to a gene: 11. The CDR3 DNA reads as TGCGCCAGCAGCCCAACGCCCACAGGGGTAGATGAGCAGTTCTTC. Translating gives CASSPTPTGVDEQFF.